This T cell receptor beta chain was retrieved from a study of blood T cell repertoires in COVID-19. Study as a whole: Sites in the United States, Italy and Spain provided acute and convalescent COVID-19 samples. The cDNA or gDNA used as material had been derived from T cells, B-cell-depleted T cells, or PBMCs.

The J segment lost 5 bases and the V segment lost 5 bases, leaving 4 bases of the junction unmatched. Germline CDR1 and CDR2: SEHNR and FQNEAQ (reference sequence). This CDR3 has 14 residues. As originally analysed: Reference gene primers were amplified, and this amplification served to estimate nucleated cell counts. TCRdb's table, derived via immunoSEQ multiplex PCR, lists solely in-frame clones and lacks some. The DNA was the basis for D and trimming; V, J and clone size are from that table. The sample has 60,000 to 75,000 clones, 86% seen once. Sequenced input: peripheral blood. The sequence was obtained from a woman aged 60-75 years with acute or convalescent COVID-19. The J gene is TRBJ1-5, the V gene TRBV7-9; 9 nucleotides agree with TRBD1. The CDR3 reads CASSTDRGDQPQHF. The CDR3 DNA sequence: TGTGCCAGCAGCACGGACAGGGGTGATCAGCCCCAGCATTTT.